The present T cell receptor (beta chain) was sequenced within a study of cytomegalovirus exposure and HLA in healthy donors. Notes on the study in general: A cluster of highly shared sequence variants was likely a sequencing artifact. Clonal expansion was found to be greater in HLA-associated TCR beta chains than in equally common others in a later analysis. Immune exposure data for these donors was limited to CMV serostatus.

The PCR used 60 Vbeta and 13 Jbeta primers. Original processing methods: The count from a later analysis was tens of millions of unique TCR beta chains, 9.5 million to 13 million of them shared. Repertoires were generated with immunoSEQ multiplex PCR, while TCRdb's copy carries only in-frame clones and drops some. That table gives V, J and clone size, and the DNA gave D and trimming. The table shows about 100,000 clones, with around four fifths occurring only once. Remarks on this clone: Its specificity is unknown.

The germline gives CDR1 GTSNPN, CDR2 SVGIG (reference sequence). The CDR3 has 13 amino acids. Trimming left V 2 bases short and J 4 bases short, with 6 bases between. This TCR was recovered from a man aged 25 to 40 in good health and CMV-seronegative. Sequencing used PBMCs. The rearrangement joins TRBV30 to TRBJ1-6, with D uncertain. Written as DNA, the CDR3 is TGTGCCTGGAGTCTAGAATATAATTCACCCCTCCACTTT. This gives the protein CAWSLEYNSPLHF.